Listed below are T cell receptor beta chains from one sample, sequenced in a study of blood T cell repertoires in COVID-19. Profiled with immunoSEQ multiplex PCR; TCRdb holds only in-frame clones, not every one. This sample carries some 270,000 clones, about nine tenths of them seen once, and the ten largest clones take 1.7%. Input material: PBMCs or T cells enriched from blood (not recorded which). The source is a woman between 40 and 55 years old who had recovered from COVID-19. Both conserved end residues are part of each CDR3. D genes are given only for firm matches. Rows may omit the clone size; those that give it use once, few, many or a size class.

clone size: -; D gene: -; J gene: TRBJ2-1; V gene: TRBV5-1; CDR3 protein: CASSLEGGAHEQFF; CDR3 DNA: TGCGCCAGCAGCTTGGAAGGAGGCGCCCATGAGCAGTTCTTC
clone size: -; D gene: -; J gene: TRBJ1-3; V gene: TRBV10-3; CDR3 protein: CATKGASAGSGNTIYF; CDR3 DNA: TGTGCCACAAAAGGGGCGTCAGCGGGTTCTGGAAACACCATATATTTT
clone size: -; D gene: -; J gene: TRBJ1-5; V gene: TRBV6-5; CDR3 protein: CASQDRLKNQPQHF; CDR3 DNA: TGTGCCAGCCAAGACAGGTTAAAGAATCAGCCCCAGCATTTT
clone size: -; D gene: TRBD1; J gene: TRBJ1-1; V gene: TRBV2; CDR3 protein: CASGQIGGRTEAFF; CDR3 DNA: TGTGCCAGCGGACAAATAGGGGGCCGCACTGAAGCTTTCTTT
clone size: -; D gene: TRBD1; J gene: TRBJ1-2; V gene: TRBV6-5; CDR3 protein: CASRIIGGNGYTF; CDR3 DNA: TGTGCCAGCAGAATAATAGGGGGCAATGGCTACACCTTC
clone size: once; D gene: TRBD1; J gene: TRBJ2-7; V gene: TRBV19; CDR3 protein: CASRRWEDRAREQYF; CDR3 DNA: TGTGCCAGTAGGAGGTGGGAGGACAGGGCTAGGGAGCAGTACTTC
clone size: -; D gene: -; J gene: TRBJ1-5; V gene: TRBV27; CDR3 protein: CASSLSIPQPGHPKRRSNQPQHF; CDR3 DNA: TGTGCCAGCAGTTTATCGATACCCCAACCGGGACATCCCAAGCGGAGAAGCAATCAGCCCCAGCATTTT
clone size: -; D gene: -; J gene: TRBJ1-1; V gene: TRBV5-1; CDR3 protein: CASSRPAGPLANTEAFF; CDR3 DNA: TGCGCCAGCAGCCGCCCGGCGGGGCCGCTGGCGAACACTGAAGCTTTCTTT
clone size: -; D gene: -; J gene: TRBJ2-7; V gene: TRBV27; CDR3 protein: CASRWGRGPSYEQYF; CDR3 DNA: TGTGCCAGCAGGTGGGGCAGGGGCCCCTCCTACGAGCAGTACTTC
clone size: -; D gene: TRBD1; J gene: TRBJ1-2; V gene: TRBV5-6; CDR3 protein: CASRQTGTSYGYTF; CDR3 DNA: TGTGCCAGCAGACAGACAGGGACTTCCTATGGCTACACCTTC
clone size: -; D gene: -; J gene: TRBJ2-2; V gene: TRBV2; CDR3 protein: CASCVERGGGELFF; CDR3 DNA: TGTGCCAGCTGTGTAGAGAGAGGGGGCGGGGAGCTGTTTTTT
clone size: -; D gene: TRBD1; J gene: TRBJ1-1; V gene: TRBV18; CDR3 protein: CASSPDRAGEAFF; CDR3 DNA: TGTGCCAGCTCCCCCGACAGGGCGGGTGAAGCTTTCTTT
clone size: -; D gene: TRBD1; J gene: TRBJ2-3; V gene: TRBV2; CDR3 protein: CASTSDRGSTDTQYF; CDR3 DNA: TGTGCCAGCACTTCGGACAGGGGGAGCACAGATACGCAGTATTTT
clone size: -; D gene: -; J gene: TRBJ1-4; V gene: TRBV18; CDR3 protein: CASSDSGSTNEKLFF; CDR3 DNA: TGTGCCAGCTCGGACTCCGGATCGACTAATGAAAAACTGTTTTTT
clone size: -; D gene: TRBD1; J gene: TRBJ2-1; V gene: TRBV5-1; CDR3 protein: CASSFLAGTADNNEQFF; CDR3 DNA: TGCGCCAGCAGCTTCCTCGCCGGGACAGCCGACAACAATGAGCAGTTCTTC
clone size: -; D gene: -; J gene: TRBJ2-3; V gene: TRBV5-6; CDR3 protein: CASSLLQGQSDTQYF; CDR3 DNA: TGTGCCAGCAGCTTGCTGCAGGGTCAGTCAGATACGCAGTATTTT
clone size: -; D gene: TRBD1; J gene: TRBJ1-6; V gene: TRBV6-4; CDR3 protein: CASRETGSYNSPLHF; CDR3 DNA: TGTGCCAGCAGAGAGACAGGGTCCTATAATTCACCCCTCCACTTT
clone size: -; D gene: -; J gene: TRBJ1-2; V gene: TRBV2; CDR3 protein: CASSPGGQGSDTF; CDR3 DNA: TGTGCCAGCAGTCCGGGGGGGCAGGGGTCGGACACCTTC
clone size: few; D gene: TRBD2; J gene: TRBJ2-3; V gene: TRBV7-9; CDR3 protein: CASERDSTDTQYF; CDR3 DNA: TGTGCCAGCGAGCGGGATAGCACAGATACGCAGTATTTT
clone size: -; D gene: TRBD2; J gene: TRBJ2-3; V gene: TRBV5-4; CDR3 protein: CASSLAAGLAGTDTQYF; CDR3 DNA: TGTGCCAGCAGCTTGGCCGCGGGACTAGCGGGGACGGATACGCAGTATTTT